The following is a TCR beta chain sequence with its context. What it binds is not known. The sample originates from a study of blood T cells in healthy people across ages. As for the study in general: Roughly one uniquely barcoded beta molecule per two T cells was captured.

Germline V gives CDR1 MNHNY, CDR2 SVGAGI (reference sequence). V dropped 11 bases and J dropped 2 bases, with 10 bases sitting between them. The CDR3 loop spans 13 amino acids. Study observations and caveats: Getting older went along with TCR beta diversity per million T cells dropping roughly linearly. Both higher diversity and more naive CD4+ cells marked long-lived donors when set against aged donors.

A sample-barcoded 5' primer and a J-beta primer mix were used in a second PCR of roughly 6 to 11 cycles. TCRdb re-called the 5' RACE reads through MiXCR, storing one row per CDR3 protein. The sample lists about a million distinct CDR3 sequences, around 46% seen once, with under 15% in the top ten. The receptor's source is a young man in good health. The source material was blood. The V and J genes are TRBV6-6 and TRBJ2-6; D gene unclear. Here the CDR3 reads CAAELTGANVLTF. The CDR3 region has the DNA TGTGCCGCGGAGCTGACTGGGGCCAACGTCCTGACTTTC.